The text below deals with one TCR beta chain. The data derive from a study of blood T cell repertoires in COVID-19. Overall study context: T cells, B-cell-depleted T cells, or PBMCs provided the cDNA or gDNA that served as material.

The CDR3 length is 14 residues. The germline V gene encodes CDR1 SGHRS and CDR2 YFSETQ. Trimming pared 4 bases from V and 7 bases from J, leaving 15 bases between. Assay used: immunoSEQ multiplex PCR; TCRdb lists only in-frame clones, some missing. This repertoire shows about 110,000 clones, roughly four fifths found once; its top ten account for approximately 15%. The sequencing sample was made of peripheral blood. This clonotype originated in a woman at least 80 years old with acute or convalescent COVID-19. The genes are TRBV5-1 and TRBJ2-1; D perhaps matches TRBD2 (5 bases). Here the CDR3 reads CASSVLPGGNEQFF. The CDR3 DNA follows: TGCGCCAGCAGCGTGCTACCAGGAGGAAATGAGCAGTTCTTC.